These T cell receptor beta chains were read from a single sample in a study of CD8 T cells in ankylosing spondylitis. TCRdb fed the 5' RACE reads into MiXCR, producing one record per CDR3 protein. This table has just under 550,000 distinct CDR3 sequences, roughly 13% appearing once. Sequenced sample: blood, either unsorted or a sorted T cell fraction (not recorded which). The receptors stem from a male donor with ankylosing spondylitis. Both conserved end residues are trimmed from each CDR3. Expanded clones get a size class; other rows say once, few or many, or leave the size out.

>few|TRBJ2-5|TRBV7-2
ASSRDGLGEETQY
>many|TRBJ2-3|TRBV5-1
ASSPRKGTQY
>NA|TRBJ2-1|TRBV30
AYNLAGIYNEQF
>NA|TRBJ2-1|TRBV2
ASSEDVAYNEQF
>few|TRBJ1-2|TRBV7-9
ASSLAGARSYGYT
>NA|TRBJ2-7|TRBV29-1
SVVILTSSYEQY
>few|TRBJ2-1|TRBV29-1
SVAWEAGAQF
>few|TRBJ2-3|TRBV9
ASSPRGPTDTQY
>NA|TRBJ2-5|TRBV20-1
SAVRDDGPGTQY
>many|TRBJ2-3|TRBV29-1
SVGGGPLTDTQY